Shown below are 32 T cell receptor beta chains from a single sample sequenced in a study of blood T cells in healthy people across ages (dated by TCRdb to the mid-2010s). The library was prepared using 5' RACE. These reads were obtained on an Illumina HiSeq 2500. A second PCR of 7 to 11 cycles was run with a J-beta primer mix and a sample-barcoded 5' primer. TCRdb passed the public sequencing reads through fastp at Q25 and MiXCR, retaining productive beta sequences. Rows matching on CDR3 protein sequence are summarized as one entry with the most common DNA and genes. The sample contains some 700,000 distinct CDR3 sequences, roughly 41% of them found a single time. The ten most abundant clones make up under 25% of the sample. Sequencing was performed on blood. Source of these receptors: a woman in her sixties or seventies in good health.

The CDR3 region has the DNA TGTGCCAGCTGGGGGCCGAAGGGATCTAGCACAGATACGCAGTATTTT. Its translation is CASWGPKGSSTDTQYF. V is TRBV7-6 and J is TRBJ2-3; D is perhaps TRBD1 (6 bases). The CDR3 runs 16 residues. Per the germline V gene, CDR1 is SGHVS and CDR2 is FNYEAQ. The V end lost 8 bases, the J end lost 0 bases, and 18 bases lay between the germline ends.

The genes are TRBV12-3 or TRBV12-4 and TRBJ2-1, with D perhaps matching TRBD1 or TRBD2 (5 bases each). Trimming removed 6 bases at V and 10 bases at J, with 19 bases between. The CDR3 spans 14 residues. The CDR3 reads CASSPEGGGVEQFF. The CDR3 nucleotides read TGTGCCAGCAGCCCCGAGGGTGGGGGTGTCGAGCAGTTCTTC.

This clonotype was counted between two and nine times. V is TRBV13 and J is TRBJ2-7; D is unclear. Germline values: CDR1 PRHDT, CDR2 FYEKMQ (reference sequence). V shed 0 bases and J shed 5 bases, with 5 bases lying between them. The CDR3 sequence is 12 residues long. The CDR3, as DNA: TGTGCCAGCAGCTTAGGCTTGCACGAGCAGTACTTC. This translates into CASSLGLHEQYF. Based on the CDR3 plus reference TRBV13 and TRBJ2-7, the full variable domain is AAGVIQSPRHLIKEKRETATLKCYPIPRHDTVYWYQQGPGQDPQFLISFYEKMQSDKGSIPDRFSAQQFSDYHSELNMSSLELGDSALYFCASSLGLHEQYFGPGTRLTVT.

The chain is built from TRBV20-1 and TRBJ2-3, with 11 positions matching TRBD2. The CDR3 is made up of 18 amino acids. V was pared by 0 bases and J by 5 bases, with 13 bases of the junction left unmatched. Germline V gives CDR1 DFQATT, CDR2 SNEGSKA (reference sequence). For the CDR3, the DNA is TGCAGTGCTAGAGATTTCTTGGGTAGCGGGGGGGGCGGAGATACGCAGTATTTT. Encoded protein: CSARDFLGSGGGGDTQYF.

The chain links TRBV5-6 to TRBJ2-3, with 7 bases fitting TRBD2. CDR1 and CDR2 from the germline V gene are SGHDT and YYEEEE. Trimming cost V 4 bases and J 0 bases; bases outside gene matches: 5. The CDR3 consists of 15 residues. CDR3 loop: CASSPGRLSTDTQYF. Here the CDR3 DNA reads TGTGCCAGCAGCCCCGGGAGGCTGAGCACAGATACGCAGTATTTT.

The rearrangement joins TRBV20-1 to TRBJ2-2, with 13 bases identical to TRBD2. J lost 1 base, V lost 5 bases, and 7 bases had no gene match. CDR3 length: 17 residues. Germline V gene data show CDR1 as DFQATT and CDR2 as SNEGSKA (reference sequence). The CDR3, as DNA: TGCAGTGCTTTCGCGACTAGCGGGGGGATGAACACCGGGGAGCTGTTTTTT. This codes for CSAFATSGGMNTGELFF.

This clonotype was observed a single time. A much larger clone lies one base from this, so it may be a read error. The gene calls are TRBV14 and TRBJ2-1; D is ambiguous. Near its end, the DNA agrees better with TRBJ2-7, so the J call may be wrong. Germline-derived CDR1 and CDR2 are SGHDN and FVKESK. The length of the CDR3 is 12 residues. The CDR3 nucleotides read TGTGCCAGCAGCCCCTTCTACAATGAGCAGTACTTC. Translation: CASSPFYNEQYF.

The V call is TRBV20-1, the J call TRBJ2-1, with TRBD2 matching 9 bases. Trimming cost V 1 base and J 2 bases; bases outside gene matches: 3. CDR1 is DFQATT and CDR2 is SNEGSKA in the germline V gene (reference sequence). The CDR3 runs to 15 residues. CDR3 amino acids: CSARVAGAPYNEQFF. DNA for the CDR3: TGCAGTGCTAGAGTAGCGGGGGCCCCCTACAATGAGCAGTTCTTC.

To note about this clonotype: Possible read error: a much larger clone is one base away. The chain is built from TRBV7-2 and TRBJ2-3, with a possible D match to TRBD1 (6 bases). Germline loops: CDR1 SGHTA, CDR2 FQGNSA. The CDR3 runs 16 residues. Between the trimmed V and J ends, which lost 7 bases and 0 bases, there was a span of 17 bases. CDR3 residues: CASNPNGQLSTDTQYF. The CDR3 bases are TGTGCCAGCAACCCTAATGGACAGCTAAGCACAGATACGCAGTATTTT.

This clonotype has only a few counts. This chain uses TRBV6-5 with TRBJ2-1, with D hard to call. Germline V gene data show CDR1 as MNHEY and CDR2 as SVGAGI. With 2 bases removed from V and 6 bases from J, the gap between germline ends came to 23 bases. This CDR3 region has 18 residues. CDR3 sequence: CASSYPYPASLRSNEQFF. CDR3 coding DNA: TGTGCCAGCAGTTACCCTTACCCAGCGTCCCTGAGGAGCAATGAGCAGTTCTTC.

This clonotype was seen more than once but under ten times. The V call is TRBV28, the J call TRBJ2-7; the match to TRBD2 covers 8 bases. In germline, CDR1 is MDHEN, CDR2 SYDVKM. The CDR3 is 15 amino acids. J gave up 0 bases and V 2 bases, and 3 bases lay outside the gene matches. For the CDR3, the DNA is TGTGCCAGCAGTTTACCGGGAGGGAGCTCCTACGAGCAGTACTTC. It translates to CASSLPGGSSYEQYF.

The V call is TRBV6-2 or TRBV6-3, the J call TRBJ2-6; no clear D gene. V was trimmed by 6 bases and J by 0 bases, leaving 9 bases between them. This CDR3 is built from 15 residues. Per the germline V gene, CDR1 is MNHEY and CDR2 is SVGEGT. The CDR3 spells CASSYIFSGANVLTF. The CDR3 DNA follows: TGTGCCAGCAGCTATATTTTCTCTGGGGCCAACGTCCTGACTTTC.

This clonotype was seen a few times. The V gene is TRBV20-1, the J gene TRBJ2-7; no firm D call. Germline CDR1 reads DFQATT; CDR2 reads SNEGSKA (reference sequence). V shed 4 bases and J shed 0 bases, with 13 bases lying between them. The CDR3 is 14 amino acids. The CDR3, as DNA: TGCAGTGCTATCGTTCTAAAGAGCTCCTACGAGCAGTACTTC. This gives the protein CSAIVLKSSYEQYF.

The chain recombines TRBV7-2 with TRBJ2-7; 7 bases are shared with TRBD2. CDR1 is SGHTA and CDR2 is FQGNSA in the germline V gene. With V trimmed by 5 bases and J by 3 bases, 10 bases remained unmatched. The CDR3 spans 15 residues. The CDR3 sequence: CASSQQSSGVYEQYF. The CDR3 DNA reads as TGTGCCAGCAGCCAGCAATCTAGCGGCGTCTACGAGCAGTACTTC.

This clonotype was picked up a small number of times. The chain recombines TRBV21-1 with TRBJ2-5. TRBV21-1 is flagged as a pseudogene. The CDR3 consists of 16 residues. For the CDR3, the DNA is TGTGCCAGCAGCGTCCTTCGCACGGAGCCCCAAGAGACCCAGTACTTC. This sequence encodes CASSVLRTEPQETQYF.

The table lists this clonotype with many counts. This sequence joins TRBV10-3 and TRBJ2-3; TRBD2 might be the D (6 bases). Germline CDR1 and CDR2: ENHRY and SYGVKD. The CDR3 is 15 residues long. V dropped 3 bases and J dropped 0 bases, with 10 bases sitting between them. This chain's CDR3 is CAISERGSSTDTQYF. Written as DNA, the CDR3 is TGTGCCATCAGTGAACGGGGGTCGAGCACAGATACGCAGTATTTT.

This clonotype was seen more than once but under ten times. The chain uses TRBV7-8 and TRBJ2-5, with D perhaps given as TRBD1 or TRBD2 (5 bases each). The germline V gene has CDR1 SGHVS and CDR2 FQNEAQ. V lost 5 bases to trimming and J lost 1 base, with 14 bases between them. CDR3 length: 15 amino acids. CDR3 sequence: CASSKTPGTQETQYF. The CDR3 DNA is TGTGCCAGCAGCAAGACTCCGGGGACCCAAGAGACCCAGTACTTC.

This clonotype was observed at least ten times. The CDR3 is CASSQGGGRALETQYF. CDR3 sequence (DNA): TGTGCCAGCAGCCAAGGAGGCGGGAGGGCATTAGAGACCCAGTACTTC. This chain links TRBV4-2 with TRBJ2-5, with 9 bases identical to TRBD2. V trimming: 1 base; J trimming: 4 bases; junction bases outside the gene matches: 7. Germline V CDR1 and CDR2: LGHNA, YNFKEQ. CDR3 size: 16 residues.

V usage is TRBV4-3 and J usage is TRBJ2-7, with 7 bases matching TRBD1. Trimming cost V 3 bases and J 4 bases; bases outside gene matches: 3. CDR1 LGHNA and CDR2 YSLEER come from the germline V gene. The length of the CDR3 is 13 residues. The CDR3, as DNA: TGCGCCAGCAGCCAGGAGACAGGGTACGAGCAGTACTTC. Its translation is CASSQETGYEQYF.

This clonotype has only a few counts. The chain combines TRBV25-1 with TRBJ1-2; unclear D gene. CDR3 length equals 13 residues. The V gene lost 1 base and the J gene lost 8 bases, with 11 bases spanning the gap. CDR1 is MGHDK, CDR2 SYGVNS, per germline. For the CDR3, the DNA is TGTGCCAGCAGTGAATCAACCGATCCGGGCTACACCTTC. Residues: CASSESTDPGYTF.

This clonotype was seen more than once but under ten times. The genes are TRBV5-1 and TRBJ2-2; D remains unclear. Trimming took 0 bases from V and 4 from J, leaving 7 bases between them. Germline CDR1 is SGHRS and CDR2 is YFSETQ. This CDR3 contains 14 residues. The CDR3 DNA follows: TGCGCCAGCAGCTTGGACCCTAGCACCGGGGAGCTGTTTTTT. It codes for CASSLDPSTGELFF. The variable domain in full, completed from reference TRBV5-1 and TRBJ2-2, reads KAGVTQTPRYLIKTRGQQVTLSCSPISGHRSVSWYQQTPGQGLQFLFEYFSETQRNKGNFPGRFSGRQFSNSRSEMNVSTLELGDSALYLCASSLDPSTGELFFGEGSRLTVL.

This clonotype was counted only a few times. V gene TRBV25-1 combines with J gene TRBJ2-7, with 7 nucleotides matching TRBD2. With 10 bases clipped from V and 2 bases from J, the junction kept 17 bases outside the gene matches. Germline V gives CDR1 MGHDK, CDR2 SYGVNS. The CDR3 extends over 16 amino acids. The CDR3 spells CATSHLADQGTYEQYF. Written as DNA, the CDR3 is TGTGCCACTTCCCATCTAGCGGACCAAGGGACCTACGAGCAGTACTTC.

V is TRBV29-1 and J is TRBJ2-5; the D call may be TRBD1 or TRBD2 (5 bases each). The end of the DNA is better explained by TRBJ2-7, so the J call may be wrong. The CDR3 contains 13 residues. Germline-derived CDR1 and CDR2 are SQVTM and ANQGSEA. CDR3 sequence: CSVEEGRGVEQYF. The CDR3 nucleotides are TGCAGCGTTGAAGAAGGGCGAGGGGTCGAGCAGTACTTC.

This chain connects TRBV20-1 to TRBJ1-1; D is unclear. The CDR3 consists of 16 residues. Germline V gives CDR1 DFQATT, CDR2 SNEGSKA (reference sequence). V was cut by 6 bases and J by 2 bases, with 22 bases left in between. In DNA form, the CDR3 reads TGCAGTGCCTTCTCACCGGGCCTCTTCGATAACACTGAAGCTTTCTTT. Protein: CSAFSPGLFDNTEAFF.

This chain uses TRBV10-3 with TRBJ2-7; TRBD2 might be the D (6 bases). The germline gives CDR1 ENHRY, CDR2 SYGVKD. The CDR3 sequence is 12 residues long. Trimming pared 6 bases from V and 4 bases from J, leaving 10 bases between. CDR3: CAIREGVYEQYF. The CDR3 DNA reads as TGTGCCATCAGGGAGGGTGTTTACGAGCAGTACTTC.

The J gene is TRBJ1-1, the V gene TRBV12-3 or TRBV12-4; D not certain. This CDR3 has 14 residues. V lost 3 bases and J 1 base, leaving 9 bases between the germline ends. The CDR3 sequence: CASSFSGRNTEAFF. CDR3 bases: TGTGCCAGCAGTTTTTCTGGGAGGAACACTGAAGCTTTCTTT.

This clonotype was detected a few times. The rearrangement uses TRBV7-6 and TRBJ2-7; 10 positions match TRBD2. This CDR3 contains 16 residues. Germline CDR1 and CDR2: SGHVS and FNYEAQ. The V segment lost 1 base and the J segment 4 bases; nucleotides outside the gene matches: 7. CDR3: CASSLGTGTSVYEQYF. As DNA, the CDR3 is TGTGCCAGCAGCTTAGGGACAGGGACTAGCGTGTACGAGCAGTACTTC.

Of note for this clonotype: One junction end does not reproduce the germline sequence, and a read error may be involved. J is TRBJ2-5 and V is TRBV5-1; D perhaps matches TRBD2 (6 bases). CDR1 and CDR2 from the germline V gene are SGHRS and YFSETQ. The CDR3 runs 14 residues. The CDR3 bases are TGCGCCAACAGCTTGGCTAGCGACCAAGAGACCCAGTACTTC. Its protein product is CANSLASDQETQYF.

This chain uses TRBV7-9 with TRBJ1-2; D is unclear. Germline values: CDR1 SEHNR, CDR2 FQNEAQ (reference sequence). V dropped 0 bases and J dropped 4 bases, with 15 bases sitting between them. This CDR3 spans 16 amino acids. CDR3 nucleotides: TGTGCCAGCAGCTTAGCCGAGCTTTTTGGAAGCTATGGCTACACCTTC. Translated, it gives CASSLAELFGSYGYTF.

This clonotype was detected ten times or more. The CDR3 sequence is CASSPGPTDTQYF. The CDR3 coding sequence is TGTGCCAGCAGCCCCGGACCCACAGATACGCAGTATTTT. The rearrangement links TRBV7-2 to TRBJ2-3; D unresolved. Germline CDR1 is SGHTA and CDR2 is FQGNSA. V was clipped by 5 bases and J by 2 bases, with 8 bases between them. This CDR3 spans 13 amino acids.

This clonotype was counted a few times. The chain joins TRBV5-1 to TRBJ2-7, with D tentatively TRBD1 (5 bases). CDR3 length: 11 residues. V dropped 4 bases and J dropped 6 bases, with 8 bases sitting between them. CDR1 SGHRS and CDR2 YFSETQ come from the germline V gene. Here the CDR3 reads CASSATGEQYF. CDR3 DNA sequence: TGCGCCAGCAGCGCCACAGGCGAGCAGTACTTC.

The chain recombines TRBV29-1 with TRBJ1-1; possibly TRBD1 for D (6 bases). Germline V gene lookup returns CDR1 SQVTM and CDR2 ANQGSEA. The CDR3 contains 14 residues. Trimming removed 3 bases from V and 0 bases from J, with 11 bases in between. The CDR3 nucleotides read TGCAGCGTTGATAAGACAGGAGTGAACACTGAAGCTTTCTTT. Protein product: CSVDKTGVNTEAFF. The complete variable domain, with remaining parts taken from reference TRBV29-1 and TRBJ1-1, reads SAVISQKPSRDICQRGTSLTIQCQVDSQVTMMFWYRQQPGQSLTLIATANQGSEATYESGFVIDKFPISRPNLTFSTLTVSNMSPEDSSIYLCSVDKTGVNTEAFFGQGTRLTVV.